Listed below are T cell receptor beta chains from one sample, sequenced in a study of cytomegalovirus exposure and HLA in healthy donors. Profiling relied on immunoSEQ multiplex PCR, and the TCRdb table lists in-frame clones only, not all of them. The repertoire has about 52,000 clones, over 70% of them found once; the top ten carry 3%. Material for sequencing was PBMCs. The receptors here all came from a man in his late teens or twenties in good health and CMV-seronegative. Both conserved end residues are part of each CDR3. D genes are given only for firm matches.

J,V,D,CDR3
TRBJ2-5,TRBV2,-,CASSGRRYQETQYF
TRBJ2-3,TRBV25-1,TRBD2,CASSEWEGKTQYF
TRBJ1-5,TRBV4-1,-,CASSQLDMGMSNQPQHF
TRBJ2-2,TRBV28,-,CASSLTGQNTGELFF
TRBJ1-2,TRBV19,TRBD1,CASSRAGGVGYTF
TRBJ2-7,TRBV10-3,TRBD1,CAIKGQGEYEQYF
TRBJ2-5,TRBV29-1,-,CSGGAAVQETQYF
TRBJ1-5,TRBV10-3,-,CAISEEGSNQPQHF
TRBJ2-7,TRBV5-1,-,CASSLPQDSSSYEQYF
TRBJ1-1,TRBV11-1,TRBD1,CASSFGQGRTEAFF
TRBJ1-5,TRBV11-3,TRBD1,CASSQGVTSNQPQHF
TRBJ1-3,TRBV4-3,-,CASSQERTAGNTIYF
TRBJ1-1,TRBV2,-,CASSVLQKNTEAFF
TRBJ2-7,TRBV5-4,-,CASSRSGTYEQYF
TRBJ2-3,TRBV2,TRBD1,CASTGGQGTDTQYF
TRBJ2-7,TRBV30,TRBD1,CAWSGQGLVEQYF
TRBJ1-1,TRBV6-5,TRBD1,CASTQTGAMNTEAFF
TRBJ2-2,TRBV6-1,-,CASAAPGGGPGELFF
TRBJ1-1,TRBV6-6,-,CASSYPREAFF